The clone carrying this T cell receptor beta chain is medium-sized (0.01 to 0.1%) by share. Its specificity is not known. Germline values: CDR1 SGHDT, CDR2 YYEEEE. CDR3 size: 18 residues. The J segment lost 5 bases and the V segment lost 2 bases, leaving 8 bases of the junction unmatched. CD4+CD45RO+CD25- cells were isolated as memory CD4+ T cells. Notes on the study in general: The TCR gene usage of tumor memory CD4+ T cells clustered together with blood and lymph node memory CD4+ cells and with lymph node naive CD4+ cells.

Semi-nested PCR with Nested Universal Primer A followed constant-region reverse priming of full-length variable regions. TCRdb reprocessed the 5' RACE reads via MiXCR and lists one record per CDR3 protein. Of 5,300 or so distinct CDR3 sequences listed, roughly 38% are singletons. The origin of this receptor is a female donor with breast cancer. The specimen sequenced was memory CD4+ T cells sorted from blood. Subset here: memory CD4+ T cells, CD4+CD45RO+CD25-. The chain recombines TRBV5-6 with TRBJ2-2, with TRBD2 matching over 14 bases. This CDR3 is CASSFPGLAGGQTGELFF. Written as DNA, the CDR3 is TGTGCCAGCAGCTTCCCTGGACTAGCGGGAGGCCAAACCGGGGAGCTGTTTTTT.